The present entry profiles one TCR beta chain with its context. The antigen is unknown. Trimming removed 2 bases at V and 3 bases at J, with 17 bases between. Germline V gene sequence: CDR1 GTSNPN, CDR2 SVGIG (reference sequence). There are 15 residues in the CDR3. Assay used: immunoSEQ multiplex PCR; TCRdb lists only in-frame clones, some missing. The sample shows around 100,000 clones, around 92% of them seen only once. The sample originates from a study of OX40 agonist ivuxolimab in advanced cancers. Study-wide findings and caveats: At 0.1 to 3.0 mg/kg, CD4+ and CD8+ blood T cells expanded clonally by week 6. Some nonresponders additionally presented with little normalized T-cell clonal expansion.

Sequences were derived from CD4+ or CD8+ T cells sorted from blood, sampled in a trial of the OX40 agonist ivuxolimab. The chain joins TRBV30 to TRBJ2-7; weak D call: TRBD1 (5 bases). The TCR was taken from an adult with an advanced solid tumor such as melanoma, head and neck, liver or kidney cancer. Here the CDR3 DNA reads TGTGCCTGGAGTCCCTTACGAAGGGGCATCTACGAGCAGTACTTC. Protein sequence: CAWSPLRRGIYEQYF.